One and the same sample provided the 25 T cell receptor beta chains below, sequenced in a study of blood T cells in healthy people across ages (dated by TCRdb to between 2015 and 2016). Library generation was performed with 5' RACE. Sequencing used an Illumina HiSeq 2500. The second PCR ran for roughly 7 to 12 cycles and used a J-beta primer mix along with a sample-barcoded 5' primer. TCRdb redid the processing of the public reads, applying fastp at Q25 and MiXCR, and retained in-frame beta chains. Each CDR3 protein gets just one entry, which takes the most common genes and DNA from the rows behind it. For this sample there are 450,000 to 700,000 distinct CDR3 sequences; 25% to 30% appear just once. The ten largest clones take up less than 20% of the sample. The specimen was blood. The receptors here all came from a woman in her 70s in good health.

This clonotype was seen more than once but under ten times. The V and J genes are TRBV7-2 and TRBJ2-5, with D unclear. Germline CDR1 is SGHTA and CDR2 is FQGNSA. Trimming removed 5 bases at V and 4 bases at J, with 14 bases between. This CDR3 contains 14 residues. The CDR3 nucleotides are TGTGCCAGCAGCAAGACTGGATCGGGAGAGACCCAGTACTTC. As protein: CASSKTGSGETQYF.

This sequence joins TRBV20-1 and TRBJ1-2; 7 bases fit TRBD1. Per the germline V gene, CDR1 is DFQATT and CDR2 is SNEGSKA (reference sequence). The CDR3 is made up of 17 amino acids. V lost 2 bases to trimming and J lost 2 bases; unmatched junction nucleotides: 14. The CDR3, as DNA: TGCAGTGCTAGAAGGTGGGACAGAAGGGGAACCAACTATGGCTACACCTTC. Protein sequence: CSARRWDRRGTNYGYTF.

On this clonotype itself: This likely comes from a read error, as the CDR3 has no conserved phenylalanine or tryptophan at its end. The chain joins TRBV2 to TRBJ2-5; D call uncertain. Deletions cut 6 bases from V and 2 bases from J, with 7 bases between. This CDR3 spans 12 amino acids. Germline V CDR1 and CDR2: SNHLY, FYNNEI. CDR3 in amino acids: CASREVQETQYS. CDR3 in DNA: TGTGCCAGCAGAGAGGTTCAAGAGACCCAGTACTCC.

The chain employs TRBV5-1 and TRBJ2-3, with D perhaps given as TRBD1 or TRBD2 (6 bases each). The germline V gene encodes CDR1 SGHRS and CDR2 YFSETQ. The CDR3 runs to 15 residues. The V end lost 4 bases, the J end lost 8 bases, and 20 bases lay between the germline ends. The CDR3, as DNA: TGCGCCAGCAGCCCTAGAACAGGGCCGCGGGGTACGCAGTATTTT. Amino acids: CASSPRTGPRGTQYF.

This clonotype was counted between two and nine times. This chain joins TRBV11-3 and TRBJ2-2, with 7 nucleotides matching TRBD2. V shed 8 bases, J shed 0 bases, and the junction held 6 bases outside the gene matches. This CDR3 is 15 amino acids long. Germline loops: CDR1 SGHNT, CDR2 YENEEA. CDR3 amino acids: CASSYAGANTGELFF. The CDR3 region has the DNA TGTGCCAGCTCCTACGCGGGGGCGAACACCGGGGAGCTGTTTTTT.

J is TRBJ1-2 and V is TRBV11-3; D might be TRBD1 (6 bases). Per germline, CDR1 SGHNT and CDR2 YENEEA. The CDR3 totals 13 residues. Trimming shortened V by 5 bases and J by 7 bases, and 14 bases separated the two germline ends. In DNA, the CDR3 is TGTGCCAGCAGCCCTGAGGGGGTCGGTGGCTACACCTTC. It specifies CASSPEGVGGYTF.

This clonotype was counted between two and nine times. The gene calls are TRBV10-2 and TRBJ1-1; 8 nucleotides agree with TRBD1. The CDR3 is 13 residues long. Germline V gene lookup returns CDR1 WSHSY and CDR2 SAAADI. Trimming cost V 7 bases and J 6 bases; bases outside gene matches: 7. CDR3 in amino acids: CASTGQGGSEAFF. The CDR3 DNA reads TGCGCCAGCACCGGACAGGGTGGCTCTGAAGCTTTCTTT.

The chain joins TRBV7-9 to TRBJ2-5; tentatively, D is TRBD1 (6 bases). Trimming took off 5 bases at V and 5 bases at J, with 15 bases between the two ends. Germline CDR1 and CDR2: SEHNR and FQNEAQ (reference sequence). CDR3 length: 14 residues. This CDR3 reads CASSHRALQETQYF. As DNA, the CDR3 is TGTGCCAGCAGCCACAGGGCGCTACAGGAGACCCAGTACTTC. Full variable domain (rest looked up from reference TRBV7-9 and TRBJ2-5): DTGVSQNPRHKITKRGQNVTFRCDPISEHNRLYWYRQTLGQGPEFLTYFQNEAQLEKSRLLSDRFSAERPKGSFSTLEIQRTEQGDSAMYLCASSHRALQETQYFGPGTRLLVL.

The V and J genes are TRBV5-1 and TRBJ2-3; D is uncertain. This CDR3 comprises 15 residues. The ends were cut back, 1 base at V and 6 bases at J, with 15 bases in the middle. The germline CDR1 and CDR2 sequences are SGHRS and YFSETQ. CDR3 nucleotides: TGCGCCAGCAGCTTGTCTGGCAGCAATCCGGATACGCAGTATTTT. It translates to CASSLSGSNPDTQYF. Supplemented by reference TRBV5-1 and TRBJ2-3, the full variable domain reads KAGVTQTPRYLIKTRGQQVTLSCSPISGHRSVSWYQQTPGQGLQFLFEYFSETQRNKGNFPGRFSGRQFSNSRSEMNVSTLELGDSALYLCASSLSGSNPDTQYFGPGTRLTVL.

This clonotype has a handful of counts. The chain combines TRBV20-1 with TRBJ2-3; D gene uncertain. Germline loops: CDR1 DFQATT, CDR2 SNEGSKA (reference sequence). The length of the CDR3 is 12 residues. The V and J ends lost 6 bases and 8 bases respectively, with 15 bases between them. CDR3 DNA sequence: TGCAGTGCCGAGAATCAATTGGGTACGCAGTATTTT. Protein: CSAENQLGTQYF.

The rearrangement links TRBV2 to TRBJ1-5, with D possibly being TRBD1 (5 bases). The CDR3 extends over 12 amino acids. Per the germline V gene, CDR1 is SNHLY and CDR2 is FYNNEI. Trimming cost V 3 bases and J 7 bases, with 7 bases left between them. The CDR3 reads CASSDGDQPQHF. In DNA, the CDR3 is TGTGCCAGCAGTGACGGGGACCAGCCCCAGCATTTT.

DNA for the CDR3: TGTGCCAGCAGCAAATCCGGACAGAGTAAACTGTTTTTT. Protein sequence: CASSKSGQSKLFF. The chain is built from TRBV9 and TRBJ1-4; perhaps TRBD1 as D (6 bases). The germline V gene encodes CDR1 SGDLS and CDR2 YYNGEE. V dropped 4 bases and J dropped 11 bases, with 15 bases sitting between them. The CDR3 extends over 13 amino acids. Full variable domain (remainder filled in from reference TRBV9 and TRBJ1-4): DSGVTQTPKHLITATGQRVTLRCSPRSGDLSVYWYQQSLDQGLQFLIQYYNGEERAKGNILERFSAQQFPDLHSELNLSSLELGDSALYFCASSKSGQSKLFFGSGTQLSVL.

This clonotype has a handful of counts. J is TRBJ1-5 and V is TRBV19, with TRBD1 matching over 8 bases. This CDR3 has 11 residues. V lost 11 bases, J lost 6 bases, and 3 bases stayed unmatched. Germline V gene lookup returns CDR1 LNHDA and CDR2 SQIVND (reference sequence). CDR3 sequence reads: CASGGFQPQHF. CDR3 nucleotides: TGTGCCTCAGGGGGCTTTCAGCCCCAGCATTTT.

As DNA, the CDR3 is TGCAGCGTTAAATCCGGGACTAGCACAGATACGCAGTATTTT. Protein sequence: CSVKSGTSTDTQYF. The V and J genes are TRBV29-1 and TRBJ2-3; D may be TRBD2 (6 bases). The length of the CDR3 is 14 residues. CDR1 is SQVTM, CDR2 ANQGSEA, per germline. Trimming stripped 5 bases from V and 0 bases from J, with 12 bases between.

This chain uses TRBV29-1 with TRBJ2-1; 12 bases agree with TRBD1. The trim removed 6 bases at V and 0 bases at J, leaving 12 bases unmatched. The CDR3 is 18 amino acids. Germline assignment: CDR1 SQVTM and CDR2 ANQGSEA. The CDR3 sequence is CSVKPGQGAESSYNEQFF. The CDR3 region has the DNA TGCAGCGTCAAACCGGGACAGGGGGCAGAGAGCTCCTACAATGAGCAGTTCTTC.

The chain has TRBV20-1 and TRBJ2-3, with 8 bases fitting TRBD2. Germline lookup yields CDR1 DFQATT and CDR2 SNEGSKA (reference sequence). V gave up 6 bases and J gave up 1 base; unmatched junction bases: 9. This CDR3 spans 15 amino acids. CDR3 amino acids: CSAEETSGGTDTQYF. DNA of the CDR3: TGCAGTGCCGAGGAAACTAGCGGAGGCACAGATACGCAGTATTTT.

Only a few counts were recorded for this clonotype. The chain combines TRBV6-5 with TRBJ1-2; D gene ambiguous. Germline-derived CDR1 and CDR2 are MNHEY and SVGAGI. CDR3 length equals 15 residues. With 0 bases removed from V and 0 bases from J, the gap between germline ends came to 8 bases. The CDR3 protein is CASSYSLGANYGYTF. CDR3 DNA: TGTGCCAGCAGTTACTCGTTGGGCGCTAACTATGGCTACACCTTC.

CDR3: CASSQDLLAGGASTDTQYF. In DNA, the CDR3 is TGCGCCAGCAGCCAAGATCTCCTAGCGGGGGGCGCTAGCACAGATACGCAGTATTTT. This chain connects TRBV4-3 to TRBJ2-3; 11 bases line up with TRBD2. The CDR3 spans 19 residues. Germline CDR1 and CDR2: LGHNA and YSLEER. V lost 0 bases to trimming and J lost 0 bases; unmatched junction nucleotides: 8.

A single count supports this clonotype. The chain employs TRBV7-3 and TRBJ2-5; 8 bases line up with TRBD2. CDR1 and CDR2 (germline): SGHTA, FQGTGA. The CDR3 has 16 amino acids. The ends lost 1 base at V and 4 bases at J; junction bases unmatched: 8. CDR3 region: CASSLKGGGPGETQYF. CDR3 nucleotides: TGTGCCAGCAGCTTAAAGGGCGGGGGGCCGGGAGAGACCCAGTACTTC.

The J gene is TRBJ2-4, the V gene TRBV7-6, with D possibly being TRBD1 (5 bases). The V end was cut by 0 bases, the J end by 5 bases, with 14 bases between. The germline V gene has CDR1 SGHVS and CDR2 FNYEAQ. This CDR3 comprises 16 residues. CDR3 loop: CASSLAGAVGQNIQYF. The CDR3 coding sequence is TGTGCCAGCAGCTTAGCGGGCGCGGTGGGGCAAAACATTCAGTACTTC.

About this clonotype: The junction departs from the called germline gene at one end, perhaps through a read error. V usage is TRBV5-1 and J usage is TRBJ2-5, with D unresolved. This CDR3 region has 13 residues. Germline values: CDR1 SGHRS, CDR2 YFSETQ. The CDR3 nucleotides read TGCGCCAGCAGCTTGGGCAGCCTAGAGACCCAGCACTTC. It yields the protein CASSLGSLETQHF.

This clonotype has a single count. The rearrangement joins TRBV7-2 to TRBJ2-3; 8 positions agree with TRBD2. The CDR3 extends over 15 amino acids. Germline V gene data show CDR1 as SGHTA and CDR2 as FQGNSA. Losses at the gene ends were 8 bases for V and 4 bases for J; bases not matched to a gene: 11. The CDR3 nucleotides are TGTGCCAGCGAGAGTCTAAGCGGGGGTTCAGATACGCAGTATTTT. This codes for CASESLSGGSDTQYF.

In nucleotides, the CDR3 is TGTGCCAGCAGTTACGGACAGACTTACAATGAGCAGTTCTTC. As protein: CASSYGQTYNEQFF. The V and J genes are TRBV27 and TRBJ2-1; weak D call: TRBD1 (6 bases). CDR3 size: 14 residues. V was clipped by 4 bases and J by 4 bases, with 11 bases between them. Looked up from germline, CDR1 is MNHEY and CDR2 is SMNVEV (reference sequence).

In this sample, this clonotype turned up many times. This chain joins TRBV4-2 and TRBJ2-7; TRBD1 matches 8 bases. The CDR3 loop spans 15 amino acids. CDR1 and CDR2 (germline): LGHNA, YNFKEQ. After removal of 3 bases from V and 0 bases from J, the junction contained 4 bases not matched to a gene. In DNA, the CDR3 is TGTGCCAGCAGCCAGCCAACAGGGGGCTCCTACGAGCAGTACTTC. Translation: CASSQPTGGSYEQYF.

The chain employs TRBV12-3 or TRBV12-4 and TRBJ2-1; D is perhaps TRBD2 (5 bases). Trimming cost V 2 bases and J 5 bases, with 13 bases left between them. The CDR3 has 15 amino acids. The CDR3 region has the DNA TGTGCCAGCAGTTTATGGGCGGGCCTTGACAATGAGCAGTTCTTC. Amino acids: CASSLWAGLDNEQFF.